This is a list of T cell receptor beta chains from one sample in a study of siplizumab effects on memory and regulatory T cells. Method: immunoSEQ multiplex PCR; TCRdb's copy keeps in-frame clones and lacks some. This sample has some 97,000 clones, with 91% found just once. The material sequenced was CD4+ T cells sorted from blood. The receptors here all came from a human donor in good health. Some clones in this sample may be carry-over from other donors' samples. CDR3s include the opening cysteine and the closing phenylalanine or tryptophan. Fields, in order: V gene, clone size, J gene, D gene, CDR3 protein, CDR3 DNA. The D gene is left open where the match is weak. Size is stated for part of the rows, as once, few or many counts, or as a class when the clone is expanded.

TRBV19	.	TRBJ2-2	.	CASTGATGELFF	TGTGCCAGTACAGGGGCCACCGGGGAGCTGTTTTTT
TRBV19	.	TRBJ1-5	TRBD1	CASKGTGPYSNQPQHF	TGTGCCAGTAAGGGGACAGGGCCTTATAGCAATCAGCCCCAGCATTTT
TRBV5-5	.	TRBJ2-1	TRBD1	CASSWGQGAYNEQFF	TGTGCCAGCAGCTGGGGACAGGGAGCCTACAATGAGCAGTTCTTC
TRBV5-1	once	TRBJ2-1	TRBD2	CASSLGGSRDNEQFF	TGCGCCAGCAGCTTGGGCGGGAGTCGGGACAATGAGCAGTTCTTC
TRBV11-2	once	TRBJ2-2	TRBD2	CASSLVLAGGPNTGELFF	TGTGCCAGCAGCTTAGTGTTAGCGGGAGGGCCGAACACCGGGGAGCTGTTTTTT
TRBV6-1	.	TRBJ1-2	.	CASSESVVVGADGYTF	TGTGCCAGCAGTGAATCGGTAGTTGTAGGGGCGGATGGCTACACCTTC
TRBV6-5	.	TRBJ1-1	.	CASTARQNTEAFF	TGTGCCAGCACCGCCCGACAAAACACTGAAGCTTTCTTT
TRBV5-1	once	TRBJ2-7	.	CASSMTGDGLYEQYF	TGCGCCAGCAGCATGACCGGGGACGGGCTCTACGAGCAGTACTTC
TRBV18	.	TRBJ1-2	.	CASSPDRSYGYTF	TGTGCCAGCTCACCCGACAGGTCTTATGGCTACACCTTC
TRBV11-1	.	TRBJ2-7	TRBD2	CASSSTSGRISAYEQYF	TGTGCCAGCAGCTCGACTAGCGGGAGAATTTCCGCCTACGAGCAGTACTTC
TRBV6-6	once	TRBJ1-1	TRBD1	CASTPGKGAKAFF	TGTGCCAGCACCCCGGGGAAGGGGGCGAAAGCTTTCTTT
TRBV19	.	TRBJ2-2	.	CASRLSVLTGELFF	TGTGCCAGTAGACTCTCTGTTCTAACCGGGGAGCTGTTTTTT
TRBV2	once	TRBJ2-4	.	CASRLQGGAKNIQYF	TGTGCCAGCAGGCTACAGGGGGGGGCCAAAAACATTCAGTACTTC
TRBV11-2	.	TRBJ2-1	.	CASRRESSYNEQFF	TGTGCCAGCAGGAGGGAGAGCTCCTACAATGAGCAGTTCTTC
TRBV11-1	.	TRBJ2-7	.	CASSELGYEQYF	TGTGCCAGCAGCGAGTTGGGCTACGAGCAGTACTTC
TRBV4-2	.	TRBJ2-6	.	CASSQELGAGANVLTF	TGTGCCAGCAGCCAAGAACTCGGAGCTGGGGCCAACGTCCTGACTTTC
TRBV7-8	.	TRBJ1-5	TRBD1	CASSPRQGQAQHF	TGTGCCAGCAGCCCCCGACAGGGCCAGGCCCAGCATTTT
TRBV19	.	TRBJ2-3	TRBD2	CASSMYGGGRGSTDTQYF	TGTGCCAGTAGTATGTATGGAGGCGGGAGGGGCAGCACAGATACGCAGTATTTT
TRBV6-5	.	TRBJ1-2	TRBD1	CASSSGTGRRYGYTF	TGTGCCAGCAGTTCAGGGACAGGGCGTCGCTATGGCTACACCTTC
TRBV7-3	.	TRBJ2-7	.	CASSLGGTSSEQYF	TGTGCCAGCAGCTTAGGCGGGACTTCCTCCGAGCAGTACTTC
TRBV27	.	TRBJ2-3	.	CASSLRGPNTDTQYF	TGTGCCAGCAGTTTAAGGGGACCTAACACAGATACGCAGTATTTT
TRBV5-6	.	TRBJ2-2	.	CASSLGVWANTGELFF	TGTGCCAGCAGCTTGGGGGTTTGGGCGAACACCGGGGAGCTGTTTTTT
TRBV6-1	.	TRBJ2-7	TRBD1	CASRARDRDYEQYF	TGTGCCAGCAGGGCCCGGGACAGGGACTACGAGCAGTACTTC
TRBV18	once	TRBJ2-2	.	CASSQQDTGELFF	TGTGCCAGCTCACAACAGGACACCGGGGAGCTGTTTTTT
TRBV6-5	.	TRBJ2-7	TRBD2	CASSLTSGLVYEQYF	TGTGCCAGCAGTCTGACTAGCGGACTGGTCTACGAGCAGTACTTC
TRBV11-2	.	TRBJ1-3	.	CASTPMGGTIYF	TGTGCCAGCACCCCCATGGGGGGCACCATATATTTT
TRBV9	.	TRBJ2-3	.	CASSIRGDTQYF	TGTGCCAGCAGCATACGCGGAGATACGCAGTATTTT
TRBV19	.	TRBJ1-5	.	CASSIRPRPDQPQHF	TGTGCCAGTAGTATTAGGCCCCGGCCGGATCAGCCCCAGCATTTT
TRBV6-5	.	TRBJ2-7	.	CASKRVVSDGYEQYF	TGTGCCAGCAAGCGCGTGGTATCGGACGGGTACGAGCAGTACTTC
TRBV4-2	.	TRBJ2-7	.	CASSQELDNRYKQYF	TGTGCCAGCAGCCAAGAACTGGACAACCGGTATAAGCAGTACTTC
TRBV5-4	few	TRBJ1-1	.	CASSRDPPMTEAFF	TGTGCCAGCAGCCGAGATCCCCCGATGACTGAAGCTTTCTTT
TRBV5-1	.	TRBJ2-2	TRBD2	CASSFQPGLGSSGELFF	TGCGCCAGCAGCTTCCAGCCGGGACTAGGGTCTTCCGGGGAGCTGTTTTTT
TRBV15	.	TRBJ2-7	.	CATSRDRGLGYEQYF	TGTGCCACCAGCAGAGACAGGGGATTGGGCTACGAGCAGTACTTC
TRBV18	.	TRBJ2-7	TRBD1	CASSRTGQGDYEQYF	TGTGCCAGCTCACGAACGGGACAGGGAGATTACGAGCAGTACTTC
TRBV7-2	once	TRBJ1-4	.	CASSLGARVVTNEKLFF	TGTGCCAGCAGCTTAGGAGCCAGGGTGGTAACTAATGAAAAACTGTTTTTT
TRBV5-1	.	TRBJ2-3	.	CASSLYSRADSSTDTQYF	TGCGCCAGCAGCTTGTATTCTAGGGCAGACTCTAGCACAGATACGCAGTATTTT
TRBV5-1	few	TRBJ1-2	.	CASSPGARDGYTF	TGCGCCAGCAGCCCAGGGGCTCGGGATGGCTACACCTTC
TRBV27	.	TRBJ1-1	.	CASTGGPGNTEAFF	TGTGCCAGCACCGGGGGGCCAGGGAACACTGAAGCTTTCTTT
TRBV19	.	TRBJ1-2	TRBD1	CASSTGQGRYGYTF	TGTGCCAGTAGTACCGGACAGGGGCGATATGGCTACACCTTC
TRBV19	.	TRBJ2-1	TRBD2	CASSRTSGSPDEQFF	TGTGCCAGTAGTCGGACTAGCGGGAGCCCGGACGAGCAGTTCTTC
TRBV28	.	TRBJ2-5	TRBD2	CASRAGTTGAQYF	TGTGCCAGCAGGGCGGGGACTACCGGGGCCCAGTACTTC
TRBV4-1	.	TRBJ2-3	.	CASSQTGASTDTQYF	TGCGCCAGCAGCCAGACAGGAGCTAGCACAGATACGCAGTATTTT